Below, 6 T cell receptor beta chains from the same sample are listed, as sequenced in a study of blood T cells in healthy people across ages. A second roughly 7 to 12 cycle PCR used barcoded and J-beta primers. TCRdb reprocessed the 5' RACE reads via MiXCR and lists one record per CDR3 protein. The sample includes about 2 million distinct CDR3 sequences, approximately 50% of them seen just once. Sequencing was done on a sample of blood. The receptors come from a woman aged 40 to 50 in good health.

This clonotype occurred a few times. CDR3 in amino acids: CSASDISEQYF. Written as DNA, the CDR3 is TGCAGTGCTTCAGATATTTCCGAGCAGTACTTC. The chain combines TRBV20-1 with TRBJ2-7; D unclear. The V and J ends lost 5 bases and 6 bases respectively, with 11 bases between them. This CDR3 region has 11 residues. Germline V CDR1 and CDR2: DFQATT, SNEGSKA (reference sequence).

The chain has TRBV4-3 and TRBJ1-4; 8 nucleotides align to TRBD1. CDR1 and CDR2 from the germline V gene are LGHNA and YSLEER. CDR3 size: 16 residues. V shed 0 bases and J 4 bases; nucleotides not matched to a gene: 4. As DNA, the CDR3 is TGCGCCAGCAGCCAAGAGATGGGACAGGTTAATGAAAAACTGTTTTTT. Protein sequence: CASSQEMGQVNEKLFF.

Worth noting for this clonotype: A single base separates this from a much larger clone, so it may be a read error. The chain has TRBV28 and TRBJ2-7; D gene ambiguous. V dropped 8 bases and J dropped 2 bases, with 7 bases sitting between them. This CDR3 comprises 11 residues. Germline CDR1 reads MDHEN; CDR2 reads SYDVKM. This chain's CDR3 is CASGRPYEQYF. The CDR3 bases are TGTGCCAGCGGTAGGCCCTACGAGCAGTACTTC.

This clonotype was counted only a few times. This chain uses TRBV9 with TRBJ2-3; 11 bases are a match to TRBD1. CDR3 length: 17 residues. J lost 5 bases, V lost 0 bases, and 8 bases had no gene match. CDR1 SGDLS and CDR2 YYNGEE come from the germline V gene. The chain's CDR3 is CASSVGWTGGAGDTQYF. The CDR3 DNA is TGTGCCAGCAGCGTAGGATGGACAGGGGGCGCGGGAGATACGCAGTATTTT.

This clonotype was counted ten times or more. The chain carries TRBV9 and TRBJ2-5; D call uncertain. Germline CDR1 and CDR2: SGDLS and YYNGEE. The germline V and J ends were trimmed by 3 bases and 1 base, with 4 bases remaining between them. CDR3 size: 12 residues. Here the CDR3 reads CASSGPQETQYF. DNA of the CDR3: TGTGCCAGCAGCGGCCCCCAAGAGACCCAGTACTTC.

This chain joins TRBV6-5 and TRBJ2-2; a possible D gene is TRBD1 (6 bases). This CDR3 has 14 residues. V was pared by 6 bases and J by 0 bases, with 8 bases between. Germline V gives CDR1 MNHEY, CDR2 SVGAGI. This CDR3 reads CASRGGSNTGELFF. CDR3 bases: TGTGCCAGCAGAGGGGGATCGAACACCGGGGAGCTGTTTTTT.